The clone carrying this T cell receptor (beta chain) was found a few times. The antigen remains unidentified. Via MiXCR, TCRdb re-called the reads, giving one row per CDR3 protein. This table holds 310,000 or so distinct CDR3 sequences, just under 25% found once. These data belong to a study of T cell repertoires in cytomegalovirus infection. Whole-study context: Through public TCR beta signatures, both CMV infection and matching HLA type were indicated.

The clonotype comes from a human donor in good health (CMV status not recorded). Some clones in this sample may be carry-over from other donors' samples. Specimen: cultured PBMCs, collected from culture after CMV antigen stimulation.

The CDR3 reads CATLAGRAGTQYF. As DNA, the CDR3 is TGTGCCACTCTAGCGGGAAGGGCCGGGACCCAGTACTTC. J is TRBJ2-5 and V is TRBV10-3, with 9 bases lining up with TRBD2. The V gene's germline CDR1 is ENHRY and CDR2 SYGVKD. This CDR3 comprises 13 residues. The ends lost 10 bases at V and 7 bases at J; junction bases unmatched: 10.